The clone carrying this T cell receptor beta chain was detected only once. This CDR3 is 15 amino acids long. In germline, CDR1 is MGHDK, CDR2 SYGVNS. J gave up 1 base and V 5 bases, and 4 bases lay outside the gene matches. The data were obtained in a study of shared clonotypes between healthy human individuals. Splitting of CD4+ cells produced CD45RA+ naive and CD45RA-negative memory subsets. The repertoire was sequenced with immunoSEQ multiplex PCR; TCRdb's copy has only in-frame clones and lacks some. The profile shows about 1.5 million clones, approximately 98% of them singletons. The sequenced sample consisted of naive CD4+ T cells sorted from blood. The subset is: CD45RA+ positively selected. The TCR sequence derives from a man younger than 45 in good health. The V gene is TRBV25-1, the J gene TRBJ2-1; 8 nucleotides align to TRBD1. The CDR3 sequence is CASSRRDRSYNEQFF. In DNA form, the CDR3 reads TGTGCCAGCAGTCGCCGGGACAGGTCCTACAATGAGCAGTTCTTC.